Following are 31 T cell receptor beta chains from one sample sequenced in a study of T-cell reconstitution after alpha-beta-depleted transplantation in children. Preparation of the TCRbeta library was carried out with unique molecular identifiers. TCRdb reanalysed the PCR reads using MiXCR and keeps one entry per CDR3 protein. Seen here are more than 200,000 distinct CDR3 sequences, around 8.4% observed once, and the top ten hold 35% to 45%. Sequences were derived from PBMCs, mostly from graft donor cells, sampled 360 days after TCRalphabeta/CD19-depleted stem cell transplant. Receptor source: a male patient between 2 and 15 years old who had a stem cell transplant for acute myeloid leukemia, so the T cells may come from the graft donor.

This clonotype was detected ten times or more. The chain combines TRBV24-1 with TRBJ2-7, with D maybe TRBD1 (6 bases). Per the germline V gene, CDR1 is KGHDR and CDR2 is SFDVKD. Trimming cost V 4 bases and J 2 bases, with 23 bases left between them. This CDR3 comprises 18 residues. CDR3 sequence: CATSEKDRMLLGAYEQYV. As DNA, the CDR3 is TGTGCCACCAGTGAAAAGGACAGAATGTTGCTCGGAGCCTACGAGCAGTACGTC.

This clonotype was detected ten times or more. The genes are TRBV6-5 and TRBJ2-1; TRBD2 aligns across 8 bases. Per the germline V gene, CDR1 is MNHEY and CDR2 is SVGAGI. The V gene end was trimmed by 7 bases and the J gene end by 5 bases; junction bases not matched to a gene: 7. The CDR3 length is 14 residues. Written as DNA, the CDR3 is TGTGCCAGCAAACAGCGACTAGCGAACAATGAGCAGTTCTTC. It yields the protein CASKQRLANNEQFF.

In this sample, this clonotype turned up a few times. J is TRBJ2-1 and V is TRBV18; D is tentatively TRBD1 or TRBD2 (5 bases each). The CDR3 length is 15 residues. The germline V and J ends were trimmed by 5 bases and 0 bases, with 11 bases remaining between them. Germline CDR1 and CDR2: KGHSH and LQKENI. The CDR3 coding sequence is TGTGCCAGCTCATGGCCAGGGAGCTCCTACAATGAGCAGTTCTTC. It translates to CASSWPGSSYNEQFF.

This clonotype was counted only a few times. This chain links TRBV20-1 with TRBJ2-5; D possibly corresponds to TRBD1 (6 bases). Germline V gene lookup returns CDR1 DFQATT and CDR2 SNEGSKA (reference sequence). The CDR3 has 14 residues. The ends were cut back, 5 bases at V and 2 bases at J, with 15 bases in the middle. The CDR3 DNA is TGCAGTGCTGTAATCACCAGGGGACAAGAGACCCAGTACTTC. It is translated as CSAVITRGQETQYF.

This clonotype appeared a few times. V and J are TRBV21-1 and TRBJ2-5; the DNA was not compared with TRBD1, the D call given in the table. TRBV21-1 corresponds to a pseudogene. The CDR3 is made up of 19 amino acids. CDR3 residues: CASSKEKGAQPDQGETQYF. CDR3 sequence (DNA): TGTGCCAGCAGCAAAGAAAAGGGGGCGCAACCGGACCAGGGAGAGACCCAGTACTTC.

The V call is TRBV5-1, the J call TRBJ1-2; D unresolved. The CDR3 consists of 16 residues. CDR1 SGHRS and CDR2 YFSETQ come from the germline V gene. Trimming pared 3 bases from V and 3 bases from J, leaving 18 bases between. This CDR3 is CASSSSSQAGYYGYTF. DNA for the CDR3: TGCGCCAGCAGCTCCTCTTCCCAAGCGGGTTACTATGGCTACACCTTC. Full variable domain (outside the CDR3, taken from reference TRBV5-1 and TRBJ1-2): KAGVTQTPRYLIKTRGQQVTLSCSPISGHRSVSWYQQTPGQGLQFLFEYFSETQRNKGNFPGRFSGRQFSNSRSEMNVSTLELGDSALYLCASSSSSQAGYYGYTFGSGTRLTVV.

This sequence joins TRBV12-3 or TRBV12-4 and TRBJ2-2, with 7 bases fitting TRBD2. CDR3 size: 14 residues. V shed 7 bases and J 7 bases; nucleotides not matched to a gene: 9. The chain's CDR3 is CASIRWGEGGELFF. The CDR3 DNA follows: TGTGCCAGCATCCGGTGGGGGGAGGGCGGGGAGCTGTTTTTT.

This clonotype was counted a few times. This chain joins TRBV6-1 and TRBJ1-5; D gene ambiguous. The ends were cut back, 1 base at V and 6 bases at J, with 13 bases in the middle. The CDR3 totals 15 residues. Germline assignment: CDR1 MNHNS and CDR2 SASEGT. The DNA for the CDR3 is TGTGCCAGCAGTGAAGGCCAGGTGAGGTTTCAGCCCCAGCATTTT. Protein: CASSEGQVRFQPQHF.

Ten or more counts support this clonotype. The chain combines TRBV6-2 or TRBV6-3 with TRBJ2-1; TRBD2 agrees at 7 bases. The V gene's germline CDR1 is MNHEY and CDR2 SVGEGT. The CDR3 runs 14 residues. The V gene end was trimmed by 2 bases and the J gene end by 8 bases; junction bases not matched to a gene: 6. This chain's CDR3 is CASSYQREIDEQFF. In DNA, the CDR3 is TGTGCCAGCAGTTACCAGCGGGAAATCGATGAGCAGTTCTTC.

This clonotype occurred a few times. The chain has TRBV7-2 and TRBJ1-1, with 7 nucleotides matching TRBD1. Trimming removed 4 bases from V and 7 bases from J; junction bases left unmatched: 12. The CDR3 loop spans 15 amino acids. The germline V gene has CDR1 SGHTA and CDR2 FQGNSA. The CDR3 spells CASSSGQVGMDEAFF. The CDR3 DNA follows: TGTGCCAGCAGCTCCGGACAGGTGGGAATGGATGAAGCTTTCTTT.

This clonotype was found many times. The chain's CDR3 is CASSKDGSPGTEAFF. The DNA for the CDR3 is TGTGCCAGCAGCAAAGACGGGAGCCCGGGGACTGAAGCTTTCTTT. The genes are TRBV21-1 and TRBJ1-1; the D call in the table, TRBD1, was not verified against the DNA. TRBV21-1 is listed as a pseudogene. This CDR3 has 15 amino acids.

This clonotype showed up many times. This chain uses TRBV10-2 with TRBJ2-3; 10 bases match TRBD1. The CDR3 length is 14 residues. Germline trimming cut 7 bases from V and 5 bases from J; bases unmatched to any gene: 6. The V gene's germline CDR1 is WSHSY and CDR2 SAAADI. In nucleotides, the CDR3 is TGCGCCAGCAATCGACAGGGGGCCATAGATACGCAGTATTTT. Translating it yields CASNRQGAIDTQYF.

This clonotype was observed at least ten times. The V call is TRBV5-1, the J call TRBJ1-5; D is undetermined. V was shortened by 5 bases and J by 2 bases, with 8 bases between the two germline ends. The CDR3 has 13 amino acids. The germline V gene has CDR1 SGHRS and CDR2 YFSETQ. CDR3 residues: CASSIMGNQPQHF. CDR3 nucleotides: TGCGCCAGCAGTATCATGGGCAATCAGCCCCAGCATTTT.

This clonotype was seen only a few times. CDR3 sequence reads: CASSYVGALDYGYTF. The CDR3 nucleotides are TGTGCCAGCAGTTATGTTGGGGCGCTTGACTATGGCTACACCTTC. This chain connects TRBV6-5 to TRBJ1-2; D perhaps matches TRBD1 (5 bases). Trimming shortened V by 3 bases and J by 3 bases, and 14 bases separated the two germline ends. The CDR3 length is 15 residues. Germline V gene lookup returns CDR1 MNHEY and CDR2 SVGAGI.

This clonotype showed up just a few times. The chain is built from TRBV5-1 and TRBJ1-6; the D gene is possibly TRBD1 (5 bases). Trimming left V 0 bases short and J 8 bases short, with 12 bases between. CDR1 and CDR2 (germline): SGHRS, YFSETQ. The CDR3 consists of 15 residues. The CDR3 loop is CASSLVGGLDSPLHF. The CDR3, as DNA: TGCGCCAGCAGCTTGGTGGGGGGTTTGGATTCACCCCTCCACTTT.

In its sample, this clonotype was seen a few times. V usage is TRBV7-9 and J usage is TRBJ2-1, with D tentatively TRBD2 (5 bases). The CDR3 contains 13 residues. V was trimmed by 4 bases and J by 6 bases, leaving 10 bases between them. Germline lookup yields CDR1 SEHNR and CDR2 FQNEAQ (reference sequence). The CDR3 reads CASSSLAGNEQFF. The CDR3 DNA is TGTGCCAGCAGCTCCCTAGCCGGCAATGAGCAGTTCTTC.

This clonotype was picked up a small number of times. The genes are TRBV10-3 and TRBJ2-1; no reliable D call. Between the trimmed V and J ends, which lost 6 bases and 4 bases, there was a span of 13 bases. Germline loops: CDR1 ENHRY, CDR2 SYGVKD. The CDR3 totals 14 residues. CDR3 region: CAIRDGSGYNEQFF. The CDR3 DNA sequence: TGTGCCATCAGGGATGGATCGGGTTACAATGAGCAGTTCTTC.

This clonotype was observed at least ten times. V usage is TRBV12-3 or TRBV12-4 and J usage is TRBJ2-1; either TRBD1 or TRBD2 may fit D (5 bases each). This CDR3 has 15 residues. V lost 0 bases and J lost 4, with 10 bases in between. The CDR3 here is CASSLAGRRYNEQFF. The CDR3 nucleotides are TGTGCCAGCAGTTTAGCGGGACGTAGGTACAATGAGCAGTTCTTC.

The V and J genes are TRBV7-2 and TRBJ2-3; 10 bases map to TRBD2. V dropped 0 bases and J dropped 5; count of bases not matched to a gene: 2. CDR1 is SGHTA and CDR2 is FQGNSA in the germline V gene. The CDR3 covers 15 residues. In DNA, the CDR3 is TGTGCCAGCAGCTTAGCAGCGGGGGGGATAGATACGCAGTATTTT. It specifies CASSLAAGGIDTQYF.

This clonotype occurred a few times. The rearrangement uses TRBV10-2 and TRBJ2-7; D may be TRBD1 or TRBD2 (6 bases each). Trimming shortened V by 3 bases and J by 2 bases, and 11 bases separated the two germline ends. Germline CDR1 reads WSHSY; CDR2 reads SAAADI. The CDR3 runs 14 residues. CDR3 DNA sequence: TGCGCCAGCAGTGATTGGGGGGCTCCCTACGAGCAGTACGTC. Translating it yields CASSDWGAPYEQYV.

This clonotype occurred many times. The chain links TRBV5-1 to TRBJ2-2, with a weak D call TRBD1 (5 bases). V shed 0 bases and J shed 6 bases, with 9 bases lying between them. CDR1 is SGHRS and CDR2 is YFSETQ in the germline V gene. The length of the CDR3 is 14 residues. The CDR3, as DNA: TGCGCCAGCAGCTTGGCCAGGGCGGCCGGGGAGCTGTTTTTT. It specifies CASSLARAAGELFF.

This clonotype was seen only a few times. CDR3 loop: CASSSGLAALQETQYF. Here the CDR3 DNA reads TGTGCCAGCAGCTCTGGACTAGCGGCCCTCCAAGAGACCCAGTACTTC. The V and J genes are TRBV7-9 and TRBJ2-5, with 10 bases aligning to TRBD2. This CDR3 spans 16 amino acids. Germline values: CDR1 SEHNR, CDR2 FQNEAQ (reference sequence). V gave up 4 bases and J gave up 1 base; unmatched junction bases: 6. The full variable domain, rest sourced from reference TRBV7-9 and TRBJ2-5, is DTGVSQNPRHKITKRGQNVTFRCDPISEHNRLYWYRQTLGQGPEFLTYFQNEAQLEKSRLLSDRFSAERPKGSFSTLEIQRTEQGDSAMYLCASSSGLAALQETQYFGPGTRLLVL.

This clonotype has ten or more counts. The chain links TRBV7-2 to TRBJ1-1; D might be TRBD1 (6 bases). V lost 2 bases to trimming and J lost 6 bases, with 10 bases between them. Per germline, CDR1 SGHTA and CDR2 FQGNSA. There are 13 residues in the CDR3. Here the CDR3 DNA reads TGTGCCAGCAGCTTACGGGACATATCTGAAGCTTTCTTT. It yields the protein CASSLRDISEAFF.

This clonotype was found many times. The chain combines TRBV6-5 with TRBJ2-5; D perhaps matches TRBD1 (6 bases). Germline V gene sequence: CDR1 MNHEY, CDR2 SVGAGI. V was shortened by 4 bases and J by 2 bases, with 11 bases between the two germline ends. The CDR3 runs 14 residues. The CDR3 nucleotides are TGTGCCAGCAGTTTAACAGGGATACAAGAGACCCAGTACTTC. Protein product: CASSLTGIQETQYF.

This clonotype was counted ten times or more. The genes are TRBV5-1 and TRBJ2-3; possibly TRBD1 or TRBD2 for D (6 bases each). The CDR3 loop spans 16 amino acids. Germline assignment: CDR1 SGHRS and CDR2 YFSETQ. Trimming removed 4 bases at V and 6 bases at J, with 21 bases between. DNA for the CDR3: TGCGCCAGCAGCCCCCCGAGGACGGGGGCCGGGGATACGCAGTATTTT. Translated, it gives CASSPPRTGAGDTQYF.

This chain uses TRBV7-6 with TRBJ1-4, with no clear D. Germline CDR1 and CDR2: SGHVS and FNYEAQ. This CDR3 has 16 residues. The V and J ends lost 0 bases and 3 bases respectively, with 11 bases between them. The CDR3 DNA is TGTGCCAGCAGCTTAGCGACCCGGTACCCTAATGAAAAACTGTTTTTT. This gives the protein CASSLATRYPNEKLFF.

This sequence joins TRBV10-2 and TRBJ2-1, with D perhaps TRBD1 (5 bases). Germline-derived CDR1 and CDR2 are WSHSY and SAAADI. The CDR3 has 14 amino acids. The V and J ends lost 8 bases and 3 bases respectively, with 14 bases between them. In nucleotides, the CDR3 is TGCGCCAGCGCTGATAGGGGTTTCTACAATGAGCAGTTCTTC. It encodes CASADRGFYNEQFF.

In its sample, this clonotype was seen a few times. This sequence joins TRBV9 and TRBJ2-1; TRBD2 matches 14 bases. The J segment lost 4 bases and the V segment lost 3 bases, leaving 3 bases of the junction unmatched. The germline V gene has CDR1 SGDLS and CDR2 YYNGEE. The CDR3 is 16 residues long. The CDR3 region has the DNA TGTGCCAGCAGCGGACTAGCGGGGGGGTCTTACAATGAGCAGTTCTTC. Protein: CASSGLAGGSYNEQFF.

The V and J genes are TRBV30 and TRBJ2-7; the D gene is possibly TRBD1 (5 bases). The V end lost 0 bases, the J end lost 5 bases, and 11 bases lay between the germline ends. The CDR3 sequence is 13 residues long. Germline V CDR1 and CDR2: GTSNPN, SVGIG (reference sequence). CDR3 sequence reads: CAWSVRRGHEQYF. The CDR3 region has the DNA TGTGCCTGGAGTGTACGAAGGGGCCACGAGCAGTACTTC.

The table lists this clonotype with a few counts. V is TRBV27 and J is TRBJ2-7, with TRBD1 matching over 8 bases. Germline values: CDR1 MNHEY, CDR2 SMNVEV (reference sequence). Losses at the gene ends were 8 bases for V and 5 bases for J; bases not matched to a gene: 11. The CDR3 is made up of 14 amino acids. The CDR3 region is CASGIVQGAHEQYF. The CDR3 coding sequence is TGTGCCAGCGGGATCGTGCAGGGGGCTCACGAGCAGTACTTC.

This clonotype occurred many times. V and J are TRBV29-1 and TRBJ2-5; 13 bases are a match to TRBD2. V trimming: 6 bases; J trimming: 2 bases; junction bases outside the gene matches: 3. This CDR3 is 14 amino acids long. Germline values: CDR1 SQVTM, CDR2 ANQGSEA. The CDR3 reads CSVGLAGDQETQYF. The CDR3 nucleotides read TGCAGCGTAGGACTAGCGGGGGATCAAGAGACCCAGTACTTC.